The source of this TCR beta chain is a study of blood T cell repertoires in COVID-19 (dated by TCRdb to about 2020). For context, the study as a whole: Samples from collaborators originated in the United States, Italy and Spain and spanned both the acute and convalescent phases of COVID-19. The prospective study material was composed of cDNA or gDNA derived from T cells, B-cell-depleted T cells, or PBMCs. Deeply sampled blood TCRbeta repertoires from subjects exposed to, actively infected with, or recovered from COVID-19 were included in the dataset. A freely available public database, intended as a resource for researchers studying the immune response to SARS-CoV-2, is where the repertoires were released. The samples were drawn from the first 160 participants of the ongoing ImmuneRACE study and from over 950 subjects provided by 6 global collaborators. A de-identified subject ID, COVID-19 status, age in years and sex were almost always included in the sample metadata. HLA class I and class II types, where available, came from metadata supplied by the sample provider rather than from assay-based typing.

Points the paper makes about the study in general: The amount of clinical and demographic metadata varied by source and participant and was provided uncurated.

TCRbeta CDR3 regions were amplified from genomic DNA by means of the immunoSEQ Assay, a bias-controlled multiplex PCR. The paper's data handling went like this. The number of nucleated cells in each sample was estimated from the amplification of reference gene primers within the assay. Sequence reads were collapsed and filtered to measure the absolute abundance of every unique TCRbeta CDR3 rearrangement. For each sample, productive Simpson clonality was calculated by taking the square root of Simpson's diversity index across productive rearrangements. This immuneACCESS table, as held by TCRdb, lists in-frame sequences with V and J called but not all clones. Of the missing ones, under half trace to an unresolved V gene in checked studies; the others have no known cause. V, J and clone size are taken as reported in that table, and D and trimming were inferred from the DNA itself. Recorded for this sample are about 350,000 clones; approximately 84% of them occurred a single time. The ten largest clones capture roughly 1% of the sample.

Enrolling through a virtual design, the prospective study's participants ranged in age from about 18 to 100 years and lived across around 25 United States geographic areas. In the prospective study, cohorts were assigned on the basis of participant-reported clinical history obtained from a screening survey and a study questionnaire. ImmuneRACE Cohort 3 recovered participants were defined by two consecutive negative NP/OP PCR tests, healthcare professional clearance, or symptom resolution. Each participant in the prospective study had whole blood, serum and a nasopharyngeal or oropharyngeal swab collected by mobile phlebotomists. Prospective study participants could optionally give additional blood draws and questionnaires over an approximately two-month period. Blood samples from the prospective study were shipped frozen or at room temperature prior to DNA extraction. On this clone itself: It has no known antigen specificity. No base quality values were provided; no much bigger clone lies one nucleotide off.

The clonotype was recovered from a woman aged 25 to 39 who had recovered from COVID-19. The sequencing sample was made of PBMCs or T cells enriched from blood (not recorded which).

The sequence in DNA is TGCGCCAGCAGTAAGAATCCGGGACAGGGATCTTACAATGAGCAGTTCTTC. This yields the protein CASSKNPGQGSYNEQFF. Recombination joined TRBV10-1 with TRBJ2-1; 9 bases in the middle match TRBD1. The CDR3, cysteine through phenylalanine, is 17 amino acids long. Solely the CDR3 DNA is kept, with 51 bases framed from the first base. Trimming removed 5 bases from V and 4 bases from J; the gene matches leave 12 bases unexplained. CDR1 WNHNN and CDR2 SYGVQD were looked up in the germline V gene (reference sequence).